This is a list of T cell receptor beta chains from one sample in a study of OX40 agonist ivuxolimab in advanced cancers. TCRdb keeps only in-frame clones here, not all; method: immunoSEQ multiplex PCR. The sample has about 43,000 clones, approximately 86% seen once; the top ten hold about 15%. The material sequenced was CD4+ or CD8+ T cells sorted from blood, taken in a trial of the OX40 agonist ivuxolimab. The receptors come from an adult with an advanced solid tumor such as melanoma, head and neck, liver or kidney cancer. The CDR3 runs from the conserved cysteine through the conserved F or W. A D gene is named only where the DNA matches it firmly. The size of a clone is reported for some rows only, either as once, few or many, or as a class for expanded clones.

D gene	clone size	J gene	V gene	CDR3 DNA	CDR3 protein
-	once	TRBJ1-2	TRBV11-2	TGTGCCAGCAGCTTAGATTCCACCAATGACAGTCCCTATGGCTACACCTTC	CASSLDSTNDSPYGYTF
TRBD2	-	TRBJ2-1	TRBV5-1	TGCGCCAGCAGCTCTGGGGCGGGACTAGTGAATGAGCAGTTCTTC	CASSSGAGLVNEQFF
TRBD1	-	TRBJ1-1	TRBV28	TGTGCCAGCAGCCTAACAGGGGACACTGAAGCTTTCTTT	CASSLTGDTEAFF
TRBD1	-	TRBJ2-5	TRBV27	TGTGCCAGCAGGTCACTTGGGACAGAAGAGACCCAGTACTTC	CASRSLGTEETQYF
-	-	TRBJ1-1	TRBV27	TGTGCCAGCAGTCCCCTCTTTGGTAAAGGGAACGCTGAAGCTTTCTTT	CASSPLFGKGNAEAFF
TRBD1	-	TRBJ2-2	TRBV5-5	TGTGCCAGCAGCTTGGTCACAGGGGGCCCCGGGGAGCTGTTTTTT	CASSLVTGGPGELFF
-	-	TRBJ1-1	TRBV27	TGTGCCAGCAGTTTAATGCAGGCCGCCACTGAAGCTTTCTTT	CASSLMQAATEAFF
-	-	TRBJ2-1	TRBV5-1	TGCGCCAGCAGCTTGGCCGGGGACAATGAGCAGTTCTTC	CASSLAGDNEQFF
-	-	TRBJ1-2	TRBV5-4	TGTGCCAGCAGCTTGGAGCCAGGGGACCTCTATGGCTACACCTTC	CASSLEPGDLYGYTF
TRBD2	once	TRBJ2-5	TRBV13	TGTGCCAGCAGCTTAGCGGGGGGGCTCCAAGAGACCCAGTACTTC	CASSLAGGLQETQYF
-	-	TRBJ1-3	TRBV15	TGTGCCACCAGCAGACCCTTGGAGGGCCAAAACACCATATATTTT	CATSRPLEGQNTIYF
-	-	TRBJ2-1	TRBV25-1	TGTGCCAGCAGTGTCGTGAACTACAATGAGCAGTTCTTC	CASSVVNYNEQFF
TRBD1	-	TRBJ2-3	TRBV5-6	TGTGCCAGCAGGACCAACAGGGGTACTAGCACAGATACGCAGTATTTT	CASRTNRGTSTDTQYF
TRBD2	-	TRBJ2-1	TRBV7-8	TGTGCCAGCAGCTCCCAGCGGGAGAACTGGTATGAGCAGTTCTTC	CASSSQRENWYEQFF
-	once	TRBJ2-7	TRBV28	TGTGCCAGCAGTTTAGGATACCACGAGCAGTACTTC	CASSLGYHEQYF
TRBD2	-	TRBJ2-1	TRBV4-1	TGCGCCAGCAGCCAAGAGGCACCTTTGACTAGCGGTTACAATGAGCAGTTCTTC	CASSQEAPLTSGYNEQFF
-	-	TRBJ1-1	TRBV10-3	TGTGCCATCAGTAGCACCTCGACAGAAAACACTGAAGCTTTCTTT	CAISSTSTENTEAFF
-	-	TRBJ1-6	TRBV9	TGTGCCAGCAGCGCCCCTCTCGGATCACCCCTCCACTTT	CASSAPLGSPLHF
-	-	TRBJ2-7	TRBV9	TGTGCCAGCAGCGAATCGGCAGGAAGATACGAGCAGTACTTC	CASSESAGRYEQYF
-	-	TRBJ2-1	TRBV5-8	TGTGCCAGCAGCTTTACGGCGGACAATGAGCAGTTCTTC	CASSFTADNEQFF
TRBD2	-	TRBJ2-1	TRBV10-3	TGTGCCACCACTAGCGGGAGCTACAATGAGCAGTTCTTC	CATTSGSYNEQFF
TRBD1	-	TRBJ2-2	TRBV15	TGTGCCACCAGCATAGGGACAGATGGTACCGGGGAGCTGTTTTTT	CATSIGTDGTGELFF
-	-	TRBJ2-6	TRBV27	TGTGCCAGCGCCATGGCGGTCATCTCTGGGGCCAACGTCCTGACTTTC	CASAMAVISGANVLTF
TRBD1	-	TRBJ2-7	TRBV6-1	TGTGCCAGCAGTGATGAGGGACAGGGGGCCTACGAGCAGTACTTC	CASSDEGQGAYEQYF
-	-	TRBJ2-3	TRBV29-1	TGCAGCGTTGAACCAAAATACGGGGGCACAGATACGCAGTATTTT	CSVEPKYGGTDTQYF
-	-	TRBJ1-2	TRBV19	TGTGCCAGTAGTGCAGTCGGGGGACGGGTTGGCTACACCTTC	CASSAVGGRVGYTF
-	-	TRBJ2-1	TRBV6-1	TGTGCCAGCAGTCCGACCGTCCTCTACAATGAGCAGTTCTTC	CASSPTVLYNEQFF
-	-	TRBJ2-1	TRBV18	TGTGCCAGCTCACCTAACAGGGAAGGCTACAATGAGCAGTTCTTC	CASSPNREGYNEQFF
-	-	TRBJ1-1	TRBV7-2	TGTGCCAGCAGCTTAGAAGCGAGACACTTCCCTATGAACACTGAAGCTTTCTTT	CASSLEARHFPMNTEAFF
-	-	TRBJ2-5	TRBV5-4	TGTGCCAGCAGTCCGGGCCTCAGACAAGAGACCCAGTACTTC	CASSPGLRQETQYF
-	-	TRBJ2-5	TRBV5-4	TGTGCCAGCAGCTTGGTGGGCGGACACCAAGAGACCCAGTACTTC	CASSLVGGHQETQYF
-	-	TRBJ2-1	TRBV6-5	TGTGCCAGCAGCCACTCCGGGGATCACAATGAGCAGTTCTTC	CASSHSGDHNEQFF